This T cell receptor (beta chain) derives from a study of T cells in Graves' hyperthyroidism and ophthalmopathy. The CDR3 has 14 residues. Germline lookup yields CDR1 SQVTM and CDR2 ANQGSEA. With V trimmed by 4 bases and J by 1 base, 1 base remained unmatched. Authors of the study amplified TCR beta CDR3 regions from RNA transcripts. The TCR CDR3 first-round RT-PCR relied on the HTBI primer set. MiXCR was run by TCRdb on the multiplex PCR reads, yielding one entry per CDR3 protein. Of around 360,000 distinct CDR3 sequences detected, approximately 16% appear once; the ten largest clones hold roughly 19%. At least ten counts were recorded for this clonotype. Orbital computed tomography, thyroid ultrasound, serum thyroxine and TRAb, and clinical symptoms together informed the diagnoses.

The chain recombines TRBV29-1 with TRBJ2-2, with TRBD2 matching over 9 bases. The clonotype originates from an older woman with Graves' ophthalmopathy. Sequenced sample: blood. CDR3 loop: CSVGTSENTGELFF. The DNA for the CDR3 is TGCAGCGTTGGGACTAGCGAGAACACCGGGGAGCTGTTTTTT.